Described below is a single T cell receptor beta chain sequence and its context. The sample belongs to a study of blood T cell repertoires in COVID-19. At the level of the study: Samples taken during acute and convalescent COVID-19 were collected in the United States, Italy and Spain. T cells, B-cell-depleted T cells, or PBMCs supplied cDNA or gDNA.

In the original analysis: Estimates of nucleated cell counts were drawn from the amplification of reference gene primers. Produced via immunoSEQ multiplex PCR; TCRdb's table is partial and in-frame only. Clonal size and the V and J genes are those of that table, whereas D and trimming came from the DNA. The repertoire holds some 65,000 clones, with under 85% as singletons. The sequenced sample was peripheral blood. The TCR sequence derives from a woman aged 70 to 79 with acute or convalescent COVID-19.

The CDR3 bases are TGTGCCAGCAGTTACGGACAGGTGAACACTGAAGCTTTCTTT. Protein sequence: CASSYGQVNTEAFF. V usage is TRBV5-4 and J usage is TRBJ1-1, with 7 bases matching TRBD1. Germline V gene lookup returns CDR1 SGHNT and CDR2 YYREEE (reference sequence). Unmatched junction bases numbered 4, after V lost 5 bases and J lost 0 bases. CDR3 length: 14 amino acids.